This entry concerns a single T cell receptor beta chain. No antigen is known for it. Data came from immunoSEQ multiplex PCR; TCRdb stores just in-frame clones and leaves some out. This sample has 55,000 to 75,000 clones, with around four fifths found just once. These data belong to a study of T cell responses to AZD1222 COVID-19 vaccine. General study results and limits: The peak T cell response came first, and repertoires were sampled only after it. Among spike-specific TCRs, nearly half reportedly target unmutated variant regions. An increase in Spike-specific TCR breadth and depth was observed after two AZD1222 doses. Donors, mostly white British, included more females; clonal diversity was possibly underestimated.

Sequencing was performed on peripheral blood, taken on day 0 of AZD1222 vaccination. The clonotype comes from an adult in good health.

CDR3 bases: TGTGCCAGCAGCTTACCGGGAATAAACACTGAAGCTTTCTTT. It codes for CASSLPGINTEAFF. V is TRBV7-3 and J is TRBJ1-1; no definite D call. V lost 2 bases and J 2 bases, leaving 9 bases between the germline ends. The CDR3 has 14 residues. The germline gives CDR1 SGHTA, CDR2 FQGTGA.